The 6 T cell receptor beta chains reported below all come from one sample, sequenced in a study of preoperative IRX-2 immunotherapy in early breast cancer. Using immunoSEQ multiplex PCR, the repertoire was profiled, and TCRdb retains in-frame clones only, with some absent. Altogether roughly 30,000 clones are present, about four fifths being singletons, with the ten largest covering 2.5%. The treatment: preoperative locoregional IRX-2 cytokine immunotherapy. The specimen was lymph node tissue, collected from a patient treated with IRX-2 immunotherapy. These TCRs come from a human donor with breast cancer.

The rearrangement joins TRBV30 to TRBJ2-6; D call uncertain. Germline CDR1 and CDR2: GTSNPN and SVGIG (reference sequence). The CDR3 is 16 amino acids. Trimming removed 1 base at V and 2 bases at J, with 12 bases between. For the CDR3, the DNA is TGTGCCTGGAGTGGTTCGCTTACAGCTGGGGCCAACGTCCTGACTTTC. Translated, it gives CAWSGSLTAGANVLTF. The full variable domain, in which reference TRBV30 and TRBJ2-6 provide the parts outside the CDR3, is SQTIHQWPATLVQPVGSPLSLECTVEGTSNPNLYWYRQAAGRGLQLLFYSVGIGQISSEVPQNLSASRPQDRQFILSSKKLLLSDSGFYLCAWSGSLTAGANVLTFGAGSRLTVL.

Of note for this clone: Its ends do not fully match the called genes, so a read error is possible. This chain uses TRBV27 with TRBJ2-1; 13 bases fit TRBD2. The CDR3 covers 15 residues. The germline V gene encodes CDR1 MNHEY and CDR2 SMNVEV (reference sequence). CDR3 sequence: CATSDRLAGGDEQFF. The CDR3 bases are TGTGCCACCAGTGATCGACTAGCGGGAGGCGATGAGCAGTTCTTC.

The rearrangement joins TRBV5-1 to TRBJ2-2; the D gene is possibly TRBD2 (6 bases). This CDR3 has 15 residues. The ends were cut back, 7 bases at V and 2 bases at J, with 15 bases in the middle. Per germline, CDR1 SGHRS and CDR2 YFSETQ. The CDR3 nucleotides read TGCGCCAGCGGGTTTGGCGGGGTAAACACCGGGGAGCTGTTTTTT. Its protein product is CASGFGGVNTGELFF.

This sequence joins TRBV28 and TRBJ2-7; 12 bases are shared with TRBD2. The germline V gene encodes CDR1 MDHEN and CDR2 SYDVKM. V shed 5 bases, J shed 0 bases, and the junction held 8 bases outside the gene matches. The CDR3 is made up of 17 amino acids. CDR3 sequence reads: CASSPDLAGGSSYEQYF. Here the CDR3 DNA reads TGTGCCAGCAGTCCCGACCTAGCGGGGGGGAGCTCCTACGAGCAGTACTTC.

This clone was counted a few times. The genes are TRBV5-1 and TRBJ1-3; 7 nucleotides match TRBD1. Germline trimming cut 4 bases from V and 1 base from J; bases unmatched to any gene: 5. The germline V gene has CDR1 SGHRS and CDR2 YFSETQ. CDR3 length: 15 residues. CDR3 loop: CASSQGGQSGNTIYF. The CDR3, as DNA: TGCGCCAGCAGCCAAGGGGGACAGTCTGGAAACACCATATATTTT.

The rearrangement links TRBV19 to TRBJ1-1; D remains ambiguous. The V gene lost 3 bases and the J gene lost 2 bases, with 10 bases spanning the gap. Germline V CDR1 and CDR2: LNHDA, SQIVND (reference sequence). There are 14 residues in the CDR3. The CDR3 DNA is TGTGCCAGTAGTATTTCGGGTAGAAACACTGAAGCTTTCTTT. Translation gives CASSISGRNTEAFF. Using reference TRBV19 and TRBJ1-1 for the parts outside the CDR3, the full variable domain is DGGITQSPKYLFRKEGQNVTLSCEQNLNHDAMYWYRQDPGQGLRLIYYSQIVNDFQKGDIAEGYSVSREKKESFPLTVTSAQKNPTAFYLCASSISGRNTEAFFGQGTRLTVV.